Listed here is a single T cell receptor (beta chain). This entry belongs to a study of blood T cell repertoires in COVID-19. The overall study: Spain, Italy and the United States supplied samples that represented acute and convalescent COVID-19.

Germline V gene data show CDR1 as MGHRA and CDR2 as YSYEKL. This CDR3 comprises 16 residues. V gave up 4 bases and J gave up 3 bases; unmatched junction bases: 11. Produced via immunoSEQ multiplex PCR; TCRdb's table is partial and in-frame only. The data show 55,000 or so clones, roughly nine tenths seen once. The rearrangement uses TRBV4-1 and TRBJ2-5; 7 bases are a match to TRBD2. This TCR was recovered from a man aged 40-55 years with acute or convalescent COVID-19. The material sequenced was peripheral blood. CDR3 sequence (DNA): TGCGCCAGCAGCCCAGGGTGGCTAGCGGTGGAAGAGACCCAGTACTTC. It is translated as CASSPGWLAVEETQYF.